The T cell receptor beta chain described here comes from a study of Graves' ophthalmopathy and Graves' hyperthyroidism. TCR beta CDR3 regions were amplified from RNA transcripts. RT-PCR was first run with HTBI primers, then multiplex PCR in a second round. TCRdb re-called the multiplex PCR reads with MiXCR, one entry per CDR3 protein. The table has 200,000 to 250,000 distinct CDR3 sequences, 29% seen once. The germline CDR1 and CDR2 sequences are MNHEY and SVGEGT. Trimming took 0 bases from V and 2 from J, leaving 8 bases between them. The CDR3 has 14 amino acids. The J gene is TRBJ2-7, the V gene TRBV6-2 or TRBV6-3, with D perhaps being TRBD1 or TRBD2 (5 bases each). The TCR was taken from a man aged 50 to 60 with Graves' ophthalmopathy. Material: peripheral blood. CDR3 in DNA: TGTGCCAGCAGTTACTCGGGACCCGCCTACGAGCAGTACTTC. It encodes CASSYSGPAYEQYF.